The 2 T cell receptor beta chains given below trace back to one sample, sequenced in a study of early T cells in non-severe SARS-CoV-2 infection. TCRdb passed the 5' RACE reads through MiXCR, listing each CDR3 protein once. The table has more than 25,000 distinct CDR3 sequences, about 4.6% seen once. Material: whole blood. These receptors originate from an adult who was a healthcare worker with PCR-confirmed SARS-CoV-2 infection or an uninfected control (not recorded which).

The chain couples TRBV5-4 to TRBJ2-7; 9 nucleotides line up with TRBD1. This CDR3 contains 14 residues. Germline CDR1 reads SGHNT; CDR2 reads YYREEE (reference sequence). The trim removed 2 bases at V and 6 bases at J, leaving 6 bases unmatched. CDR3 nucleotide sequence: TGTGCCAGCAGCTTCTCCGGGACAGGGAGCGAGCAGTACTTC. Translating it yields CASSFSGTGSEQYF.

This clonotype was seen ten or more times. The rearrangement uses TRBV28 and TRBJ2-7; D remains unclear. V gave up 4 bases and J gave up 2 bases, with 12 bases separating them. This CDR3 has 14 amino acids. Germline assignment: CDR1 MDHEN and CDR2 SYDVKM. CDR3 in DNA: TGTGCCAGCAGTTCCGGCGGCCGGGCCTACGAGCAGTACTTC. This sequence encodes CASSSGGRAYEQYF.